This T cell receptor beta chain originates from a study of blood T cell repertoires in COVID-19. Overall study: COVID-19 samples collected from the United States, Italy and Spain covered acute and convalescent phases. In each case, the material was cDNA or gDNA derived from T cells, B-cell-depleted T cells, or PBMCs.

The CDR3 loop spans 14 amino acids. Trimming left V 4 bases short and J 5 bases short, with 16 bases between. Germline CDR1 and CDR2: SGHRS and YFSETQ. In the source study's methods: Amplification from reference gene primers served as the basis for estimated nucleated cell counts. Data came from immunoSEQ multiplex PCR; TCRdb stores just in-frame clones and leaves some out. V and J calls and clone size follow that table, whereas D and trimming were derived from the DNA. In the table there are about 20,000 clones, around 89% of which are singletons. This chain uses TRBV5-1 with TRBJ2-7, with a weak D call TRBD1 (6 bases). Sequences were obtained from peripheral blood. The TCR sequence derives from an older woman with active COVID-19. CDR3 DNA: TGCGCCAGCAGCCGACTCTTAGGGGGTGACGAGCAGTACTTC. Protein product: CASSRLLGGDEQYF.